The clone carrying this T cell receptor beta chain was recorded at least ten times. The antigen is not known. This record comes from a study of regulatory T cells in long-lasting Graves disease. General study results and limits: Peripheral blood was the sole material, not thyroid tissue. With persistent disease, TRBV28, TRBJ1-2 and TRBJ2-5 were the favored segments.

Construction of TCR beta libraries relied on iRepertoire HTBI primers and on Arm-PCR targeting CDR3 regions. In TCRdb, the multiplex PCR reads were re-called with MiXCR into one record per CDR3 protein. The sample shows around 450,000 distinct CDR3 sequences, approximately 16% of them seen only once. Described time point: newly diagnosed GD, antithyroid drugs for less than 3 months. From RNA extracted from PBMCs, the TCR library was made. CDR1 and CDR2 (germline): MDHEN, SYDVKM. Deletions cut 1 base from V and 6 bases from J, with 12 bases between. The CDR3 extends over 15 amino acids. These data were also filed under a second study, of T cells in Graves' hyperthyroidism and ophthalmopathy. That paper states: Uncontrolled infections, other autoimmune diseases, pregnancy or lactation led to exclusion of patients.

The chain couples TRBV28 to TRBJ2-2; possibly TRBD2 for D (8 bases). The TCR comes from a woman aged 40 to 50 with Graves disease. This specimen was peripheral blood mononuclear cells (PBMCs), taken at new diagnosis, from a patient treated with antithyroid drugs. Written as DNA, the CDR3 is TGTGCCAGCAGTTTATCGGGAGGGGGCTCCGGGGAGCTGTTTTTT. It translates to CASSLSGGGSGELFF.